The entry that follows covers one TCR beta chain sequence. Its specificity is not known. The sample originates from a study of cytomegalovirus exposure and HLA in healthy donors. Across the whole study: A preliminary data release comprised around 90 million unique TCRs obtained from HLA-typed donors.

Overall study findings and caveats: An observed cluster of highly shared sequence variants was recorded as a likely sequencing artifact. In a later analysis, HLA-associated TCR beta chains were more clonally expanded than equally common others. Earlier findings revealed that most TCR beta V segments proved productive either about 90% or about 30% of the time.

The PCR contained 60 Vbeta and 13 Jbeta primers. TCRdb keeps only in-frame clones here, not all; method: immunoSEQ multiplex PCR. The sample has about 120,000 clones, around two thirds seen once. V lost 5 bases to trimming and J lost 3 bases; unmatched junction nucleotides: 10. CDR1 is SEHNR, CDR2 FQNEAQ, per germline (reference sequence). The CDR3 is made up of 17 amino acids. The clonotype was recovered from a woman in her forties in good health and CMV-seropositive. Sequenced: PBMCs. V is TRBV7-9 and J is TRBJ2-1, with 10 bases that match TRBD2. CDR3 sequence (DNA): TGTGCCAGCAGCCGCCTAGCGGGAGAAAGCGGCTACAATGAGCAGTTCTTC. Its translation is CASSRLAGESGYNEQFF.